This T cell receptor beta chain was documented in a study of CD4+ T cells in melanoma. Assay: immunoSEQ multiplex PCR; the TCRdb copy retains only in-frame clones and omits some. The sample records tens of thousands of clones, roughly three quarters being singletons. The germline V and J ends were trimmed by 3 bases and 6 bases, with 9 bases remaining between them. Germline V gene sequence: CDR1 SGHTA, CDR2 FQGNSA. This CDR3 is 13 amino acids long. The TCR sequence derives from a human donor with melanoma. The sequenced sample consisted of tumor tissue. This chain connects TRBV7-2 to TRBJ2-4, with D perhaps matching TRBD2 (5 bases). The CDR3 DNA reads as TGTGCCAGCAGCTTCGAGGGATCAAACATTCAGTACTTC. Protein sequence: CASSFEGSNIQYF.